This TCR beta chain was identified in a study of T cell responses to AZD1222 COVID-19 vaccine. Overall study results and limits: Recipients of two AZD1222 doses showed rising Spike-specific TCR breadth and depth.

The repertoire was sequenced with immunoSEQ multiplex PCR; TCRdb's copy has only in-frame clones and lacks some. The table records under 150,000 clones, 90% of them present only once. The ends were cut back, 0 bases at V and 13 bases at J, with 10 bases in the middle. The CDR3 contains 13 residues. Germline V gene data show CDR1 as MNHEY and CDR2 as SMNVEV (reference sequence). A word on this clone: Its matching antigen is unknown.

This chain links TRBV27 with TRBJ1-6; D gene ambiguous. This TCR was recovered from an adult in good health. This specimen was peripheral blood, taken on day 0 of AZD1222 vaccination. DNA of the CDR3: TGTGCCAGCAGTTTATCGTTCACCTTTCCCCTCCACTTT. Amino acid sequence: CASSLSFTFPLHF.